The clone carrying this T cell receptor beta chain was seen many times. This entry is derived from a study of T-cell reconstitution after alpha-beta-depleted transplantation in children. Researchers prepared the TCRbeta library using unique molecular identifiers, the study reports. TCRdb passed the PCR reads through MiXCR, listing each CDR3 protein once. The data show 380,000 or so distinct CDR3 sequences, 13% seen once. This TCR was sampled from a human donor who donated a stem cell graft to a child with Fanconi anemia. The sample was PBMCs, taken from the stem cell graft.

The chain's CDR3 is CASSSGTEELDTQYF. The CDR3, as DNA: TGTGCCAGCAGTTCCGGGACGGAGGAATTGGATACGCAGTATTTT. The chain uses TRBV28 and TRBJ2-3; D possibly uses TRBD1 or TRBD2 (5 bases each). Trimming took 4 bases from V and 6 from J, leaving 17 bases between them. The germline CDR1 and CDR2 sequences are MDHEN and SYDVKM. The CDR3 runs 15 residues.